The sequence of this T cell receptor beta chain was determined in a study of blood T cell repertoires in COVID-19. Study-level background: Sites across the United States, Italy and Spain contributed samples from acute and convalescent COVID-19.

The CDR3 sequence is 14 residues long. Germline assignment: CDR1 SGDLS and CDR2 YYNGEE. V was clipped by 4 bases and J by 1 base; unmatched bases: 3. In the authors' workflow: Estimates of nucleated cell counts were drawn from the amplification of reference gene primers. The repertoire was sequenced with immunoSEQ multiplex PCR; TCRdb's copy has only in-frame clones and lacks some. D and trimming come from the DNA, and the V and J calls and clone size come from that table. Among roughly 250,000 clones, approximately 87% were seen once, and the ten largest hold around 12%. The sequenced material came from peripheral blood. The source of this sequence is a woman aged 25 to 39 with COVID-19, enrolled during active disease. The J gene is TRBJ1-1, the V gene TRBV9; 8 bases map to TRBD1. Here the CDR3 reads CASSLTGGNTEAFF. CDR3 bases: TGTGCCAGCAGCCTAACAGGGGGGAACACTGAAGCTTTCTTT. Variable domain in full (rest from reference TRBV9 and TRBJ1-1): DSGVTQTPKHLITATGQRVTLRCSPRSGDLSVYWYQQSLDQGLQFLIQYYNGEERAKGNILERFSAQQFPDLHSELNLSSLELGDSALYFCASSLTGGNTEAFFGQGTRLTVV.